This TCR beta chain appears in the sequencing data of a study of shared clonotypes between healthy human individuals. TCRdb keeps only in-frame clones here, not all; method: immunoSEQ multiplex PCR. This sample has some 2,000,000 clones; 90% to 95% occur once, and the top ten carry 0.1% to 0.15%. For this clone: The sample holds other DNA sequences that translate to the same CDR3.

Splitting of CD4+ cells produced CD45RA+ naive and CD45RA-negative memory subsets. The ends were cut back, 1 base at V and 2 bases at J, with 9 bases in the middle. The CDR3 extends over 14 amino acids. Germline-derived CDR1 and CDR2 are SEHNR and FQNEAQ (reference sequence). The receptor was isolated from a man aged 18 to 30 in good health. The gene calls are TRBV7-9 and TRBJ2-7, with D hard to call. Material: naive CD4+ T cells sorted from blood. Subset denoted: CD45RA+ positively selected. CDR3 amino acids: CASSLVGRTYEQYF. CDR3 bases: TGTGCCAGCAGCTTAGTGGGCAGAACCTACGAGCAGTACTTC.